The 18 T cell receptor beta chains below were found in one sample sequenced in a study of OX40 agonist ivuxolimab in advanced cancers. The library relied on the immunoSEQ multiplex PCR assay. What TCRdb holds here is the immuneACCESS table cut down to in-frame rearrangements. Part of the clones is not present; checked against another copy, under half of the missing clones reflect an unresolved V gene, and the others are unexplained. This sample lists 53,000 or so clones; around nine tenths were detected once. The top ten constitute 1.5% of the sample. The sample consisted of CD4+ or CD8+ T cells sorted from blood, taken in a trial of the OX40 agonist ivuxolimab. These receptors were collected from an adult with an advanced solid tumor such as melanoma, head and neck, liver or kidney cancer.

This rearrangement joins TRBV6-1 to TRBJ2-7; D is ambiguous. Germline CDR1 reads MNHNS; CDR2 reads SASEGT. The CDR3 runs to 13 residues. The ends were cut back, 4 bases at V and 2 bases at J, with 9 bases in the middle. Here the CDR3 DNA reads TGTGCCAGCAGTGGGTCGGCTCCCTACGAGCAGTACTTC. It specifies CASSGSAPYEQYF.

This chain connects TRBV6-1 to TRBJ1-1, with D possibly TRBD1 on 5 matching bases. This CDR3 contains 14 residues. CDR1 and CDR2 from the germline V gene are MNHNS and SASEGT. The V end lost 4 bases, the J end lost 4 bases, and 13 bases lay between the germline ends. CDR3: CASSVRWGITEAFF. CDR3 sequence (DNA): TGTGCCAGCAGTGTACGGTGGGGGATCACTGAAGCTTTCTTT.

The chain is built from TRBV19 and TRBJ2-3; D possibly uses TRBD1 or TRBD2 (7 bases each). Trimming left V 6 bases short and J 6 bases short, with 19 bases between. The CDR3 length is 15 residues. Germline loops: CDR1 LNHDA, CDR2 SQIVND (reference sequence). CDR3 sequence (DNA): TGTGCCAGTAGCGATTATAGACAGGGAGGGGATACGCAGTATTTT. Its translation is CASSDYRQGGDTQYF.

This clone was detected a few times. This chain connects TRBV29-1 to TRBJ2-7, with TRBD1 identical over 9 bases. J gave up 4 bases and V 0 bases, and 7 bases lay outside the gene matches. Germline loops: CDR1 SQVTM, CDR2 ANQGSEA. There are 15 residues in the CDR3. The CDR3 DNA reads TGCAGCGTTGAAGATGAAGGGACAGGGAAGTACGAGCAGTACTTC. As protein: CSVEDEGTGKYEQYF.

The CDR3 bases are TGTGCCAGCAACCTCCCGAATGAAAAACTGTTTTTT. Its translation is CASNLPNEKLFF. The V and J genes are TRBV6-6 and TRBJ1-4; D gene ambiguous. The V and J ends lost 7 bases and 5 bases respectively, with 8 bases between them. Germline lookup yields CDR1 MNHNY and CDR2 SVGAGI (reference sequence). The CDR3 extends over 12 amino acids.

The chain recombines TRBV7-9 with TRBJ1-2; no reliable D call. Germline V gene data show CDR1 as SEHNR and CDR2 as FQNEAQ (reference sequence). The CDR3 is 11 amino acids. Trimming stripped 5 bases from V and 7 bases from J, with 8 bases between. CDR3 in amino acids: CASSAEVGYTF. In DNA, the CDR3 is TGTGCCAGCAGCGCGGAGGTTGGCTACACCTTC.

The chain links TRBV11-1 to TRBJ1-1; TRBD1 might be the D (5 bases). The CDR3 totals 14 residues. In germline, CDR1 is SGHAT, CDR2 FQDESV (reference sequence). V lost 0 bases, J lost 4 bases, and 9 bases lay in between. The CDR3 DNA is TGTGCCAGCAGCTTAGCGGGGGGGACCACTGAAGCTTTCTTT. Amino acids: CASSLAGGTTEAFF.

The V call is TRBV5-1, the J call TRBJ2-5, with unresolved D. The CDR3 is 13 amino acids. V shed 4 bases and J shed 2 bases, with 9 bases lying between them. CDR1 SGHRS and CDR2 YFSETQ come from the germline V gene. The CDR3 DNA follows: TGCGCCAGCAGCGGGTCAGTTCAAGAGACCCAGTACTTC. Amino acids: CASSGSVQETQYF.

This chain connects TRBV5-8 to TRBJ2-7; D is perhaps TRBD2 (6 bases). This CDR3 contains 15 residues. CDR1 and CDR2 (germline): SGHTS, YDEGEE. Trimming pared 4 bases from V and 2 bases from J, leaving 16 bases between. CDR3 loop: CASSRSGVPTYEQYF. CDR3 sequence (DNA): TGTGCCAGCAGCCGTTCGGGAGTCCCCACCTACGAGCAGTACTTC. The full variable domain, in which reference TRBV5-8 and TRBJ2-7 provide the parts outside the CDR3, is EAGVTQSPTHLIKTRGQQATLRCSPISGHTSVYWYQQALGLGLQFLLWYDEGEERNRGNFPPRFSGRQFPNYSSELNVNALELEDSALYLCASSRSGVPTYEQYFGPGTRLTVT.

V usage is TRBV27 and J usage is TRBJ1-2, with 8 nucleotides matching TRBD1. V shed 5 bases and J 0 bases; nucleotides not matched to a gene: 11. The CDR3 has 17 residues. Germline loops: CDR1 MNHEY, CDR2 SMNVEV (reference sequence). CDR3 nucleotides: TGTGCCAGCAGTATCGGACAGGGCAGGGGTACTAACTATGGCTACACCTTC. Its translation is CASSIGQGRGTNYGYTF.

This clone was recorded only once. J is TRBJ1-5 and V is TRBV19, with a possible D match to TRBD1 (6 bases). Per the germline V gene, CDR1 is LNHDA and CDR2 is SQIVND (reference sequence). This CDR3 is built from 15 residues. Trimming cost V 3 bases and J 1 base, with 10 bases left between them. The CDR3 DNA follows: TGTGCCAGTAGTATCCCGGGGGGCAGCAATCAGCCCCAGCATTTT. Residues: CASSIPGGSNQPQHF. The variable domain in full, completed from reference TRBV19 and TRBJ1-5, reads DGGITQSPKYLFRKEGQNVTLSCEQNLNHDAMYWYRQDPGQGLRLIYYSQIVNDFQKGDIAEGYSVSREKKESFPLTVTSAQKNPTAFYLCASSIPGGSNQPQHFGDGTRLSIL.

This chain joins TRBV5-4 and TRBJ2-5; 7 bases align to TRBD2. The length of the CDR3 is 15 residues. Germline-derived CDR1 and CDR2 are SGHNT and YYREEE (reference sequence). The trim removed 0 bases at V and 3 bases at J, leaving 5 bases unmatched. CDR3 DNA sequence: TGTGCCAGCAGCTTGGTGGGCCGGGAGGAAGAGACCCAGTACTTC. It yields the protein CASSLVGREEETQYF. The full variable domain, completed using reference TRBV5-4 and TRBJ2-5, is ETGVTQSPTHLIKTRGQQVTLRCSSQSGHNTVSWYQQALGQGPQFIFQYYREEENGRGNFPPRFSGLQFPNYSSELNVNALELDDSALYLCASSLVGREEETQYFGPGTRLLVL.

V usage is TRBV19 and J usage is TRBJ1-5, with TRBD1 matching over 9 bases. The CDR3 is 15 residues long. V lost 5 bases, J lost 3 bases, and 5 bases stayed unmatched. Germline values: CDR1 LNHDA, CDR2 SQIVND (reference sequence). The CDR3 reads CASSAGQGVNQPQHF. The CDR3 DNA follows: TGTGCCAGTAGTGCGGGACAGGGCGTCAATCAGCCCCAGCATTTT. The full variable domain, its missing parts supplied by reference TRBV19 and TRBJ1-5, is DGGITQSPKYLFRKEGQNVTLSCEQNLNHDAMYWYRQDPGQGLRLIYYSQIVNDFQKGDIAEGYSVSREKKESFPLTVTSAQKNPTAFYLCASSAGQGVNQPQHFGDGTRLSIL.

This clone is a singleton in its sample. The J gene is TRBJ2-7, the V gene TRBV7-3; TRBD2 is a possible D gene (5 bases). The germline gives CDR1 SGHTA, CDR2 FQGTGA. Deletions cut 5 bases from V and 6 bases from J, with 11 bases between. This CDR3 is 12 amino acids long. The CDR3: CASSVDGGEQYF. The CDR3 coding sequence is TGTGCCAGCAGCGTGGACGGAGGCGAGCAGTACTTC.

This chain joins TRBV28 and TRBJ2-7; D remains ambiguous. Trimming left V 5 bases short and J 1 base short, with 6 bases between. The CDR3 extends over 12 amino acids. Germline V gene data show CDR1 as MDHEN and CDR2 as SYDVKM. CDR3 sequence: CASSVSSYEQYF. The CDR3 DNA is TGTGCCAGCAGTGTAAGTTCCTACGAGCAGTACTTC.

This clone turned up a few times. The chain uses TRBV2 and TRBJ1-5; weak D call: TRBD1 (6 bases). This CDR3 has 13 residues. V was pared by 6 bases and J by 4 bases, with 10 bases between. Germline V gene lookup returns CDR1 SNHLY and CDR2 FYNNEI. DNA for the CDR3: TGTGCCAGCAGACGACAGGCAAATCAGCCCCAGCATTTT. Translated: CASRRQANQPQHF.

The chain links TRBV5-1 to TRBJ1-2; D ambiguous. The CDR3 is 14 amino acids. Trimming cost V 3 bases and J 5 bases, with 14 bases left between them. Germline-derived CDR1 and CDR2 are SGHRS and YFSETQ. CDR3 amino acids: CASSSSTAGYGYTF. CDR3 bases: TGCGCCAGCAGCTCAAGCACGGCTGGTTATGGCTACACCTTC.

This rearrangement joins TRBV7-3 to TRBJ2-7; D perhaps matches TRBD1 (6 bases). V shed 5 bases and J shed 4 bases, with 24 bases lying between them. CDR1 is SGHTA and CDR2 is FQGTGA in the germline V gene. The CDR3 runs 17 residues. In DNA, the CDR3 is TGTGCCAGCAGCACAGGGCCCCGGGACAACTCGTATTACGAGCAGTACTTC. It is translated as CASSTGPRDNSYYEQYF. Variable domain in full (rest from reference TRBV7-3 and TRBJ2-7): GAGVSQTPSNKVTEKGKYVELRCDPISGHTALYWYRQSLGQGPEFLIYFQGTGAADDSGLPNDRFFAVRPEGSVSTLKIQRTERGDSAVYLCASSTGPRDNSYYEQYFGPGTRLTVT.